A single sample is the source of the 23 T cell receptor beta chains below, sequenced in a study of naive and memory T cell subsets. The library had UMIs added by 3' ligation of an oligonucleotide to TCR cDNA. Amplification of ligated cDNA took four PCR rounds with SP2 and nested alpha and beta constant primers. Each CDR3 protein is one row after TCRdb ran MiXCR on the 5' RACE reads. The sample includes about 48,000 distinct CDR3 sequences, about 4.8% seen only once; the top ten take under 0.95%. These receptors all stem from a female donor in good health.

Ten or more counts support this clonotype. The gene calls are TRBV18 and TRBJ1-1, with 8 bases lining up with TRBD1. V gave up 9 bases and J gave up 4 bases; unmatched junction bases: 4. Germline assignment: CDR1 KGHSH and CDR2 LQKENI. The CDR3 contains 12 residues. The CDR3, as DNA: TGTGCCAGTCGAACAGGGGGCACTGAAGCTTTCTTT. Amino acids: CASRTGGTEAFF. Supplemented by reference TRBV18 and TRBJ1-1, the full variable domain reads NAGVMQNPRHLVRRRGQEARLRCSPMKGHSHVYWYRQLPEEGLKFMVYLQKENIIDESGMPKERFSAEFPKEGPSILRIQQVVRGDSAAYFCASRTGGTEAFFGQGTRLTVV.

This clonotype turned up a few times. The chain carries TRBV5-4 and TRBJ1-4; no firm D call. Trimming pared 10 bases from V and 5 bases from J, leaving 15 bases between. This CDR3 comprises 13 residues. The germline V gene has CDR1 SGHNT and CDR2 YYREEE (reference sequence). In DNA form, the CDR3 reads TGTGCCTCGGGGAGGGTGGGAAATGAAAAACTGTTTTTT. It codes for CASGRVGNEKLFF.

This clonotype was detected ten times or more. The V call is TRBV5-5, the J call TRBJ1-4, with TRBD1 matching over 7 bases. Germline CDR1 SGHKS, CDR2 YYEKEE (reference sequence). J gave up 8 bases and V 3 bases, and 10 bases lay outside the gene matches. The CDR3 runs 15 residues. DNA of the CDR3: TGTGCCAGCAGCTCCTTCGACAGGGTTATCGAAAAACTGTTTTTT. Translation gives CASSSFDRVIEKLFF.

This clonotype was counted ten times or more. The V and J genes are TRBV7-9 and TRBJ1-1; weak D call: TRBD1 (6 bases). Germline V gene sequence: CDR1 SEHNR, CDR2 FQNEAQ (reference sequence). V gave up 7 bases and J gave up 8 bases, with 14 bases separating them. This CDR3 is built from 12 residues. The CDR3 coding sequence is TGTGCCAGCACCATCCGACAGGACGAAGCTTTCTTT. This sequence encodes CASTIRQDEAFF.

This clonotype occurred many times. The V and J genes are TRBV28 and TRBJ2-7; maybe TRBD2 (5 bases). V was clipped by 0 bases and J by 3 bases, with 9 bases between them. This CDR3 has 14 residues. From germline, CDR1 is MDHEN and CDR2 SYDVKM. In DNA, the CDR3 is TGTGCCAGCAGTTTATGGGGAGAGAGCTACGAGCAGTACTTC. Amino acids: CASSLWGESYEQYF. The complete variable domain, with remaining parts taken from reference TRBV28 and TRBJ2-7, reads DVKVTQSSRYLVKRTGEKVFLECVQDMDHENMFWYRQDPGLGLRLIYFSYDVKMKEKGDIPEGYSVSREKKERFSLILESASTNQTSMYLCASSLWGESYEQYFGPGTRLTVT.

This clonotype was seen ten or more times. The chain couples TRBV6-5 to TRBJ1-1, with 7 nucleotides matching TRBD1. CDR1 and CDR2 from the germline V gene are MNHEY and SVGAGI. J lost 0 bases, V lost 2 bases, and 9 bases had no gene match. The CDR3 is made up of 17 amino acids. The CDR3 nucleotides read TGTGCCAGCAGTTACGACCGGGACAGAGGTTTGAACACTGAAGCTTTCTTT. Translating it yields CASSYDRDRGLNTEAFF.

This clonotype was detected ten times or more. The chain recombines TRBV6-2 or TRBV6-3 with TRBJ2-2, with 8 bases fitting TRBD1. J was trimmed by 7 bases and V by 2 bases; bases with no gene match: 6. The CDR3 is 15 residues long. Per the germline V gene, CDR1 is MNHEY and CDR2 is SVGEGT. CDR3 in DNA: TGTGCCAGCAGTTACCGACAGGGGTCCGGCGGGGAGCTGTTTTTT. This sequence encodes CASSYRQGSGGELFF.

The sample holds a few counts of this clonotype. This chain joins TRBV18 and TRBJ1-4; TRBD1 agrees at 8 bases. The CDR3 covers 16 residues. Trimming at V came to 3 bases and at J to 0 bases, leaving 3 bases not matched to a gene. Germline CDR1 and CDR2: KGHSH and LQKENI. DNA of the CDR3: TGTGCCAGCTCACCGGGACAGGCCGCAACTAATGAAAAACTGTTTTTT. It specifies CASSPGQAATNEKLFF.

This clonotype occurred many times. V usage is TRBV6-5 and J usage is TRBJ1-6; 7 nucleotides line up with TRBD1. V was pared by 5 bases and J by 8 bases, with 12 bases of the junction left unmatched. CDR1 is MNHEY and CDR2 is SVGAGI in the germline V gene. The CDR3 extends over 16 amino acids. The CDR3: CASSLRYRGIDSPLHF. The CDR3 DNA reads as TGTGCCAGCAGTCTGAGATACAGGGGAATTGATTCACCCCTCCACTTT.

This clonotype was seen many times. V usage is TRBV5-6 and J usage is TRBJ2-7; 9 bases agree with TRBD1. The CDR3 length is 15 residues. Unmatched junction bases numbered 3, after V lost 0 bases and J lost 2 bases. Germline V gene lookup returns CDR1 SGHDT and CDR2 YYEEEE. CDR3 in DNA: TGTGCCAGCAGCTTGGTGGGACAGGGAACCTACGAGCAGTACTTC. This sequence encodes CASSLVGQGTYEQYF.

This clonotype was seen a few times. This rearrangement joins TRBV7-2 to TRBJ2-5, with TRBD1 matching over 7 bases. The CDR3 consists of 14 residues. Trimming removed 5 bases from V and 1 base from J; junction bases left unmatched: 4. Germline V gene sequence: CDR1 SGHTA, CDR2 FQGNSA. The CDR3 DNA follows: TGTGCCAGCAGCCCAGGGGGATTCCAAGAGACCCAGTACTTC. Its protein is CASSPGGFQETQYF.

In its sample, this clonotype was seen many times. The gene calls are TRBV28 and TRBJ2-2; 7 nucleotides align to TRBD1. The CDR3 totals 13 residues. V shed 6 bases and J 6 bases; nucleotides not matched to a gene: 4. CDR1 and CDR2 (germline): MDHEN, SYDVKM. The CDR3 nucleotides read TGTGCCAGCAGAACGCAGGGGGCCGGGGAGCTGTTTTTT. Translation: CASRTQGAGELFF.

The table lists this clonotype with many counts. This rearrangement joins TRBV20-1 to TRBJ2-7; 10 bases fit TRBD1. The germline V gene has CDR1 DFQATT and CDR2 SNEGSKA (reference sequence). V lost 5 bases, J lost 4 bases, and 8 bases stayed unmatched. This CDR3 is 14 amino acids long. Here the CDR3 DNA reads TGCAGTGCTGGAGGGACAGGGGTGATTTACGAGCAGTACTTC. It specifies CSAGGTGVIYEQYF.

This clonotype showed up many times. The chain carries TRBV21-1 and TRBJ1-5. TRBV21-1 is tagged as a pseudogene. This CDR3 has 15 amino acids. In DNA form, the CDR3 reads TGTGCCAGCAGCAAAGGGTCCTCAGGCAATCAGCCCCAGCATTTT. Protein product: CASSKGSSGNQPQHF.

This clonotype was counted at least ten times. The chain employs TRBV4-2 and TRBJ2-7, with unresolved D. With 1 base removed from V and 5 bases from J, the gap between germline ends came to 9 bases. CDR3 length equals 13 residues. CDR1 is LGHNA and CDR2 is YNFKEQ in the germline V gene. CDR3 amino acids: CASSQVGPDEQYF. The CDR3 DNA reads as TGTGCCAGCAGCCAAGTAGGGCCCGACGAGCAGTACTTC.

Ten or more counts support this clonotype. This chain connects TRBV6-6 to TRBJ2-3; D is unclear. V gave up 6 bases and J gave up 4 bases, with 11 bases separating them. This CDR3 contains 13 residues. Germline V CDR1 and CDR2: MNHNY, SVGAGI (reference sequence). The CDR3 region has the DNA TGTGCCAGCAGCCTTCGGGCCCCAGATACGCAGTATTTT. As protein: CASSLRAPDTQYF.

This clonotype was detected many times. V is TRBV3-1 and J is TRBJ2-7; 9 nucleotides agree with TRBD1. The CDR3 is made up of 16 amino acids. CDR1 is LGHDT, CDR2 YNNKEL, per germline (reference sequence). V was clipped by 6 bases and J by 5 bases; unmatched bases: 14. The CDR3 region is CASRASPGTGFHEQYF. The CDR3 DNA follows: TGTGCCAGCAGGGCCTCCCCCGGGACAGGGTTCCACGAGCAGTACTTC.

The chain joins TRBV5-1 to TRBJ2-1; a possible D gene is TRBD1 (6 bases). The CDR3 consists of 16 residues. V was pared by 0 bases and J by 4 bases, with 14 bases between. CDR1 is SGHRS, CDR2 YFSETQ, per germline. CDR3 loop: CASSLAPGQSYNEQFF. The CDR3 nucleotides are TGCGCCAGCAGCTTGGCTCCGGGACAAAGTTACAATGAGCAGTTCTTC. Filled out from reference TRBV5-1 and TRBJ2-1, the complete variable domain reads KAGVTQTPRYLIKTRGQQVTLSCSPISGHRSVSWYQQTPGQGLQFLFEYFSETQRNKGNFPGRFSGRQFSNSRSEMNVSTLELGDSALYLCASSLAPGQSYNEQFFGPGTRLTVL.

This clonotype occurred many times. The chain uses TRBV6-5 and TRBJ1-6; D is undetermined. Germline assignment: CDR1 MNHEY and CDR2 SVGAGI. The CDR3 runs to 13 residues. V was pared by 6 bases and J by 7 bases, with 10 bases between. The CDR3 protein is CASRASRNSPLHF. In DNA, the CDR3 is TGTGCCAGCAGGGCGTCGAGGAATTCACCCCTCCACTTT.

This clonotype was detected many times. The chain carries TRBV11-2 and TRBJ1-5, with 7 nucleotides matching TRBD1. CDR3 length: 15 amino acids. Germline CDR1 is SGHAT and CDR2 is FQNNGV. Trimming took 1 base from V and 7 from J; bases not matched to a gene: 7. The DNA for the CDR3 is TGTGCCAGCAGCTTAGGAGGGGGCGCGGGACAGCCCCAGCATTTT. Translated, it gives CASSLGGGAGQPQHF.

This clonotype was counted many times. The gene calls are TRBV11-3 and TRBJ2-1, with 9 bases lining up with TRBD2. The trim removed 1 base at V and 3 bases at J, leaving 7 bases unmatched. Germline-derived CDR1 and CDR2 are SGHNT and YENEEA. The CDR3 length is 17 residues. DNA of the CDR3: TGTGCCAGCAGCTTAGTATCGCGGGAGGGCCGCTACAATGAGCAGTTCTTC. Translated, it gives CASSLVSREGRYNEQFF.

The sample holds many counts of this clonotype. The chain couples TRBV5-1 to TRBJ1-1; D gene uncertain. The CDR3 has 14 residues. Deletions cut 0 bases from V and 4 bases from J, with 10 bases between. Germline V CDR1 and CDR2: SGHRS, YFSETQ. The CDR3 reads CASSLATGFTEAFF. Here the CDR3 DNA reads TGCGCCAGCAGCTTGGCCACGGGGTTCACTGAAGCTTTCTTT.

The chain links TRBV30 to TRBJ2-1; tentatively, D is TRBD1 or TRBD2 (5 bases each). CDR1 and CDR2 (germline): GTSNPN, SVGIG (reference sequence). The CDR3 extends over 16 amino acids. The ends were cut back, 4 bases at V and 7 bases at J, with 23 bases in the middle. In DNA, the CDR3 is TGTGCCTGGACCCACGGGGCTCGGAGCAGTGGGAATGAGCAGTTCTTC. Amino acid sequence: CAWTHGARSSGNEQFF.